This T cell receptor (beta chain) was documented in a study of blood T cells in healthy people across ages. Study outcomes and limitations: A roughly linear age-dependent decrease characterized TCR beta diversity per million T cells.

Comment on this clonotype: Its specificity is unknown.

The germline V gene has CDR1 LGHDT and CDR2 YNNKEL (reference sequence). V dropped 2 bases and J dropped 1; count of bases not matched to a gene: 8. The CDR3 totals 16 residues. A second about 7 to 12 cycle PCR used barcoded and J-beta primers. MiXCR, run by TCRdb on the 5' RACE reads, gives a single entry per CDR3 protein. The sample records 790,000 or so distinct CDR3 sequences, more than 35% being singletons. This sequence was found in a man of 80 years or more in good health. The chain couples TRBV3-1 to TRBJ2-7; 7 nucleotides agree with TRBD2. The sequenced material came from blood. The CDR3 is CASSQTNGRASYEQYF. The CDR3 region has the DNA TGTGCCAGCAGCCAAACGAATGGGAGGGCATCCTACGAGCAGTACTTC.